This TCR beta chain is drawn from a study of CD8+ T cells in alopecia areata. Overall study results and limits: Sequencing of scalp samples also includes resident alphabeta T cells from normal skin.

With regard to this clone: Its cognate antigen is unknown.

RNA extraction was followed by reverse transcription into cDNA, which acted as the sequencing template. The table came from immunoSEQ multiplex PCR; TCRdb's copy has only in-frame clones and leaves some out. The table shows some 110,000 clones, with roughly 68% occurring only once. This CDR3 is built from 15 residues. The germline gives CDR1 GTSNPN, CDR2 SVGIG (reference sequence). Trimming removed 3 bases from V and 5 bases from J; junction bases left unmatched: 9. This chain joins TRBV30 and TRBJ2-1; TRBD1 agrees at 8 bases. The sample taken for sequencing was CD4+ T cells sorted from blood. This receptor was identified in a human donor in good health. The CDR3 sequence is CAWSRTGSLNNEQFF. The CDR3 coding sequence is TGTGCCTGGAGCCGGACAGGGAGCCTGAACAATGAGCAGTTCTTC.